Listed here are 8 T cell receptor beta chains from one sample, sequenced in a study of Graves' ophthalmopathy and Graves' hyperthyroidism. RNA served as the template for amplifying TCR beta CDR3 regions. After a first-round RT-PCR with HTBI primers, a second-round multiplex PCR was run. TCRdb passed the multiplex PCR reads through MiXCR, listing each CDR3 protein once. The sample comprises hundreds of thousands of distinct CDR3 sequences, over 40% of which are singletons, and over 2.5% rests with the top ten. Sequencing used peripheral blood. These receptors were collected from an adult man with Graves' ophthalmopathy.

In its sample, this clonotype was seen many times. V gene TRBV7-3 combines with J gene TRBJ1-6; D call uncertain. V lost 5 bases and J 8 bases, leaving 10 bases between the germline ends. The CDR3 runs to 13 residues. Germline CDR1 and CDR2: SGHTA and FQGTGA. The DNA for the CDR3 is TGTGCCAGCAGCAGGGAGATTTATTCACCCCTCCACTTT. Translating gives CASSREIYSPLHF. The whole variable domain, filled in from reference TRBV7-3 and TRBJ1-6, reads GAGVSQTPSNKVTEKGKYVELRCDPISGHTALYWYRQSLGQGPEFLIYFQGTGAADDSGLPNDRFFAVRPEGSVSTLKIQRTERGDSAVYLCASSREIYSPLHFGNGTRLTVT.

This clonotype showed up many times. This chain links TRBV2 with TRBJ1-2; D remains unclear. The germline V and J ends were trimmed by 1 base and 8 bases, with 17 bases remaining between them. CDR1 and CDR2 from the germline V gene are SNHLY and FYNNEI. CDR3 length equals 15 residues. The CDR3 sequence is CASSEGSAGSGGYTF. The CDR3 DNA reads TGTGCCAGCAGTGAAGGTTCAGCAGGATCGGGAGGCTACACCTTC.

The chain recombines TRBV7-2 with TRBJ1-5, with 7 bases fitting TRBD1. Germline V CDR1 and CDR2: SGHTA, FQGNSA. This CDR3 is built from 16 residues. The trim removed 3 bases at V and 8 bases at J, leaving 13 bases unmatched. CDR3 sequence (DNA): TGTGCCAGCAGCTTCCGTAAGACAGGGACGAGGGAGCCCCAGCATTTT. It encodes CASSFRKTGTREPQHF.

This clonotype was recorded many times. The CDR3 sequence is CASSFGQIGQYF. CDR3 coding DNA: TGTGCCAGCAGCTTTGGACAGATAGGGCAGTACTTC. V is TRBV7-9 and J is TRBJ2-7, with a tentative D call TRBD1 (6 bases). Per the germline V gene, CDR1 is SEHNR and CDR2 is FQNEAQ (reference sequence). The ends were cut back, 3 bases at V and 9 bases at J, with 12 bases in the middle. The CDR3 extends over 12 amino acids.

This clonotype has just one count. The rearrangement joins TRBV15 to TRBJ2-7; 7 bases align to TRBD1. CDR3 size: 16 residues. Germline trimming cut 0 bases from V and 6 bases from J; bases unmatched to any gene: 11. Germline CDR1 LNHNV, CDR2 YYDKDF (reference sequence). In nucleotides, the CDR3 is TGTGCCACCAGCAGAGACCGAATCCTGACAGGGTCCGAGCAGTACTTC. Protein sequence: CATSRDRILTGSEQYF.

This clonotype was recorded many times. V usage is TRBV7-9 and J usage is TRBJ1-4, with D possibly being TRBD1 (6 bases). Germline V gene lookup returns CDR1 SEHNR and CDR2 FQNEAQ (reference sequence). This CDR3 is built from 15 residues. V lost 5 bases to trimming and J lost 5 bases, with 15 bases between them. CDR3 nucleotides: TGTGCCAGCAGCCGCTCGGGACAAATAAATGAAAAACTGTTTTTT. Translating gives CASSRSGQINEKLFF.

As concerns this clonotype: This may come from a read error, since a much larger clone is one base off. Here the CDR3 DNA reads TGCAGTGCTGCCGACGGAAACACCACATATTTT. Its translation: CSAADGNTTYF. The chain has TRBV20-1 and TRBJ1-3; D unresolved. The germline gives CDR1 DFQATT, CDR2 SNEGSKA (reference sequence). The CDR3 is made up of 11 amino acids.

This clonotype was observed at least ten times. The V and J genes are TRBV10-3 and TRBJ2-7, with TRBD1 identical over 8 bases. There are 14 residues in the CDR3. Losses at the gene ends were 6 bases for V and 4 bases for J; bases not matched to a gene: 8. CDR1 is ENHRY, CDR2 SYGVKD, per germline. The CDR3 here is CAIRAGTGSYEQYF. For the CDR3, the DNA is TGTGCCATCAGGGCCGGGACAGGAAGTTACGAGCAGTACTTC.